This T cell receptor (beta chain) was captured in a study of cytotoxic CD8 clonotypes in ibrutinib-treated CLL. Looking at the study overall: Recorded responses included around 24 partial and 2 complete; following median roughly 68 months, roughly 15 stayed remitted and roughly twelve progressed.

In the case of this clone: The antigen is unknown.

Sequencing was designed to attain a depth spanning 1 in 200,000 to 1 in 1 million T cells. Sequenced by immunoSEQ multiplex PCR; TCRdb stores in-frame clones only, minus some. The sample lists about 140,000 clones; 65% to 85% were seen once. The study's findings and limits: Clonality correlated strongly with circulating CD8+ T cells and exceeded age-matched healthy donors at baseline. Public clonotypes were rare and shrank or held steady on treatment.

Trimming took 3 bases from V and 9 from J, leaving 18 bases between them. Germline-derived CDR1 and CDR2 are KGHSH and LQKENI. The CDR3 has 15 residues. This TCR was sampled from a human donor with chronic lymphocytic leukemia. The sequences come from PBMCs, collected after 36 months of ibrutinib treatment. This chain uses TRBV18 with TRBJ2-1, with D tentatively TRBD1 or TRBD2 (6 bases each). The DNA of the CDR3 is TGTGCCAGCTCACCTCGGGGGCAGGGAATAGGTGAGCAGTTCTTC. Translating gives CASSPRGQGIGEQFF.